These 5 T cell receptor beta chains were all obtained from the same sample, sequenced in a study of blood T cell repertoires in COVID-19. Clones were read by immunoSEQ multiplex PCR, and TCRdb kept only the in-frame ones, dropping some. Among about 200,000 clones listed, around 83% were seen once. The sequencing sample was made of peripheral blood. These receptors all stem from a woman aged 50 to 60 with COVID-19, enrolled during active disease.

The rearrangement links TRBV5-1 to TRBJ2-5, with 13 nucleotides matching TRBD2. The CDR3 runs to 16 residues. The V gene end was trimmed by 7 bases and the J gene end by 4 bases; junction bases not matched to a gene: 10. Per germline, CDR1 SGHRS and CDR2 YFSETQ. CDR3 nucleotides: TGCGCCAGCGGGGTCGGACTAGCGGGGGCTGGAGAGACCCAGTACTTC. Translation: CASGVGLAGAGETQYF.

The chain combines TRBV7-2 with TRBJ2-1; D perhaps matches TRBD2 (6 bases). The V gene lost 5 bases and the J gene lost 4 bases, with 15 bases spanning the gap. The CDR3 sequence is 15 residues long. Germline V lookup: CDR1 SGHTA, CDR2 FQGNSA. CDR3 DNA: TGTGCCAGCAGCCTATGGGGGGACCAGTACAATGAGCAGTTCTTC. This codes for CASSLWGDQYNEQFF.

The CDR3 nucleotides are TGCGCCAGCAGCTTGGCCAGGGGGCAAAAACTGTTTTTT. Protein sequence: CASSLARGQKLFF. The chain has TRBV5-1 and TRBJ1-4, with 8 bases identical to TRBD1. Germline loops: CDR1 SGHRS, CDR2 YFSETQ. CDR3 size: 13 residues. The V segment lost 0 bases and the J segment 9 bases; nucleotides outside the gene matches: 1.

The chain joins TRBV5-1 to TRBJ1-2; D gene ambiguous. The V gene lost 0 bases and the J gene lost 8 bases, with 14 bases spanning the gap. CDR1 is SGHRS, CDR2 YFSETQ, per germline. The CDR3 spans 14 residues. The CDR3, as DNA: TGCGCCAGCAGCTTGGACGTAAGTCTAGGAGGCTACACCTTC. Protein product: CASSLDVSLGGYTF.

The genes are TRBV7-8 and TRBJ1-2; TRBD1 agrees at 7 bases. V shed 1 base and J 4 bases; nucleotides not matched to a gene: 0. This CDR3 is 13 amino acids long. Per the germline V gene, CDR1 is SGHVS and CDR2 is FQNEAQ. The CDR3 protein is CASSLGTGYGYTF. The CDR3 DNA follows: TGTGCCAGCAGCTTAGGGACAGGCTATGGCTACACCTTC.